This TCR beta chain appears in the sequencing data of a study of early T cells in non-severe SARS-CoV-2 infection. Across the study: Chains were unpaired, as sequencing was done on bulk RNA from unsorted whole blood. Findings and limits, study-wide: There was a bias toward anti-spike CD8 responses in VDJdb matching, which missed private and CD4 specificities.

The V end was cut by 4 bases, the J end by 4 bases, with 15 bases between. The CDR3 is 15 amino acids. Germline CDR1 is SGHDT and CDR2 is YYEEEE. This clonotype was counted ten times or more. As yet, its antigen is unknown. Researchers tagged individual cDNA molecules with unique molecular identifiers. TCRdb re-derived calls from the 5' RACE reads in MiXCR, one entry per CDR3 protein. The sample includes approximately 60,000 distinct CDR3 sequences, 8.8% of them seen just once. The chain has TRBV5-6 and TRBJ2-1; a possible D gene is TRBD1 (6 bases). This clonotype was obtained from an adult who was a healthcare worker with PCR-confirmed SARS-CoV-2 infection or an uninfected control (not recorded which). The sample here was whole blood, taken at baseline. The DNA of the CDR3 is TGTGCCAGCAGCCCCACAGGGATTGGATACAATGAGCAGTTCTTC. It codes for CASSPTGIGYNEQFF.